Below, one TCR beta chain is given with its context. The junction differs from germline at one of its ends, possibly a read error. The treatment is: preoperative locoregional IRX-2 cytokine immunotherapy. Samples came from a phase Ib trial of preoperative locoregional IRX-2 cytokine immunotherapy. This record comes from a study of preoperative IRX-2 immunotherapy in early breast cancer. Some clones are missing from TCRdb's copy, which holds only in-frame ones; the method was immunoSEQ multiplex PCR. There are 20,000 to 30,000 clones in the sample; about four fifths occur only once, and 2% to 2.5% lies in the top ten. The source of this sequence is a human donor with breast cancer. Sample: lymph node tissue, taken before IRX-2 immunotherapy.

The CDR3 protein is CAISGGQTSAYQETQYF. CDR3 DNA sequence: TGTGCCATCAGTGGTGGGCAGACCAGTGCGTACCAAGAGACCCAGTACTTC. The chain joins TRBV6-8 to TRBJ2-5; D ambiguous. The CDR3 extends over 17 amino acids. Germline lookup yields CDR1 MNHGY and CDR2 SAAAGT.